This record looks at one T cell receptor beta chain sequence and its context. Its antigen is still unknown. This CDR3 comprises 13 residues. V was cut by 4 bases and J by 7 bases, with 16 bases left in between. Germline CDR1 GTSNPN, CDR2 SVGIG (reference sequence). This entry belongs to a study of cytomegalovirus exposure and HLA in healthy donors. Broader study findings: Listed as cytomegalovirus-associated were 150 to 200 TCR beta chains. Per published reports, the classifier diagnosed cytomegalovirus status with high specificity and sensitivity.

Repertoires were generated with immunoSEQ multiplex PCR, while TCRdb's copy carries only in-frame clones and drops some. The table shows about 220,000 clones, with approximately 88% occurring only once. Material: PBMCs. This clonotype was obtained from a woman aged 30 to 39 in good health and CMV-seropositive. The gene calls are TRBV30 and TRBJ1-2; D gene ambiguous. The CDR3 DNA is TGTGCCTGGACAGGCTTATCAGCGGGTGGCTACACCTTC. Encoded protein: CAWTGLSAGGYTF. Supplemented by reference TRBV30 and TRBJ1-2, the full variable domain reads SQTIHQWPATLVQPVGSPLSLECTVEGTSNPNLYWYRQAAGRGLQLLFYSVGIGQISSEVPQNLSASRPQDRQFILSSKKLLLSDSGFYLCAWTGLSAGGYTFGSGTRLTVV.